This TCR beta chain came from a study of T cell clones after liver transplantation. Study context: Patients counted as tolerant after at least one year off all immunosuppression, enzymes not exceeding twice normal.

Sorting of unstimulated PBMCs yielded separate CD3+CD4+ and CD3+CD8+ fractions. V was cut by 3 bases and J by 5 bases, with 20 bases left in between. Germline CDR1 LNHNV, CDR2 YYDKDF (reference sequence). The CDR3 has 17 amino acids. Study-level findings and limits: Circulating graft-donor-reactive CD4 TCRbeta sequences fell significantly post-transplant in most of the 8 subjects. Conclusions were preliminary, with small, heterogeneous patient groups.

Generated by immunoSEQ multiplex PCR, the TCRdb table keeps only in-frame clones and is missing some. The data contain tens of thousands of clones, roughly 80% of them singletons. A remark on this clone: The antigen is not known.

The sequence was collected from a human patient who received a liver transplant. Some of the T cells might come from the graft donor. The V gene is TRBV15, the J gene TRBJ1-5; D not resolved. This sample comprised CD4+ T cells from blood, obtained 12 months after liver transplant. CDR3 DNA: TGTGCCACCAGCAGTCATGCCCTAGGGAGGTTCCATCAGCCCCAGCATTTT. Translated: CATSSHALGRFHQPQHF.